The rows below give T cell receptor beta chains drawn from one sample of a study of OX40 agonist ivuxolimab in advanced cancers. Profiling relied on immunoSEQ multiplex PCR, and the TCRdb table lists in-frame clones only, not all of them. Of around 60,000 clones detected, about nine tenths appear once; the ten largest clones hold around 25%. This sample comprised CD4+ or CD8+ T cells sorted from blood, obtained in a trial of the OX40 agonist ivuxolimab. All receptors derive from an adult with an advanced solid tumor such as melanoma, head and neck, liver or kidney cancer. Each CDR3 is given with its conserved first and last residue. D genes are given only for firm matches. The size field is filled for only some rows; it gives once, few, many or a size class.

j_call clone_size d_call v_call cdr3_nt cdr3_aa
TRBJ2-7 once TRBD2 TRBV13 TGTGCCAGCACTATCCGGGCTAGCGGGCTACTTTCCTACGAGCAGTACTTC CASTIRASGLLSYEQYF
TRBJ2-1 NA TRBD2 TRBV13 TGTGCCAGCAGCTTACCTAGCGGGAGCTCCTACAATGAGCAGTTCTTC CASSLPSGSSYNEQFF
TRBJ2-2 NA NA TRBV6-5 TGTGCCAGCAGTTACTCGACGGGGGACACCGGGGAGCTGTTTTTT CASSYSTGDTGELFF
TRBJ1-1 NA TRBD1 TRBV5-1 TGCGCCAGCAGCCCCGGACAGGGGATCACTGAAGCTTTCTTT CASSPGQGITEAFF
TRBJ2-2 NA NA TRBV19 TGTGCCAGTAGTATACAACAGTCCGGGGAGCTGTTTTTT CASSIQQSGELFF
TRBJ2-3 NA TRBD2 TRBV7-3 TGTGCCAGCAGCTCCGGCCGGCGGACAGCGGGAGGGCCTTTGACAGATACGCAGTATTTT CASSSGRRTAGGPLTDTQYF
TRBJ2-4 NA NA TRBV27 TGTGCCGCCGGGGCCCAAGAAAACATTCAGTACTTC CAAGAQENIQYF
TRBJ2-3 NA NA TRBV28 TGTGCCAGCAGCCGCCCTGGGGGGACAGATACGCAGTATTTT CASSRPGGTDTQYF
TRBJ1-1 NA NA TRBV6-5 TGTGCCAGCTTCCAGGGCAGAATGAACACTGAAGCTTTCTTT CASFQGRMNTEAFF
TRBJ2-7 NA NA TRBV27 TGTGCCAGCCTCTACGAGCAGTACTTC CASLYEQYF
TRBJ1-1 NA NA TRBV7-9 TGTGCCAGCGAGAGAGGGAACACTGAAGCTTTCTTT CASERGNTEAFF
TRBJ1-5 few NA TRBV6-5 TGTGCCAGCAGTTACCGGGATCAGCCCCAGCATTTT CASSYRDQPQHF
TRBJ2-2 NA NA TRBV15 TGTGCCACCAGCCCCCGTCAAACTACCGGGGAGCTGTTTTTT CATSPRQTTGELFF
TRBJ2-1 NA NA TRBV9 TGTGCCAGCAGCCCCGGAAATGAGCAGTTCTTC CASSPGNEQFF
TRBJ2-7 NA TRBD2 TRBV30 TGTGCCTGGAGTGGGGAGGGGAGGGGCGAGCAGTACTTC CAWSGEGRGEQYF
TRBJ2-1 NA NA TRBV30 TGTGCCTGGACCGGGACGGTTTACAATGAGCAGTTCTTC CAWTGTVYNEQFF
TRBJ2-2 NA TRBD1 TRBV5-1 TGCGCCAGCAGCTTGAGGGCAGGGGGACCCGCCGGGGAGCTGTTTTTT CASSLRAGGPAGELFF